This TCR beta chain comes out of a study of response to subunit inactivated influenza vaccine. The CDR3 extends over 18 amino acids. Germline CDR1 is LGHNA and CDR2 is YSLEER. After removal of 1 base from V and 2 bases from J, the junction contained 4 bases not matched to a gene. Each CDR3 protein gets one entry after TCRdb re-called the RT-PCR reads with MiXCR. The sample lists more than 500,000 distinct CDR3 sequences, about 11% seen once, with approximately 11% in the top ten. This sample was shared with a second study, whose subject was T cells expressing NK-cell markers. That paper adds: 5'RACE template switching with UMIs generated TCR beta cDNA. In the group of eight sequenced donors, seven were HCMV-seropositive and one was seronegative. In about six donors, dominant CD3+CD56+NKG2C+ clonotypes ranked among the top 10 CD8+ clonotypes. A few of the donors also had these clonotypes leading their CD3+CD56-NKG2C+ fraction. Clones of NKG2C+ T cells that had expanded were of unclear HCMV specificity.

Material: PBMCs from blood, obtained on the day of vaccination. This clonotype was obtained from a man aged 50-59 years who received an inactivated influenza vaccine. The rearrangement uses TRBV4-3 and TRBJ2-1; TRBD2 matches 14 bases. The CDR3 DNA is TGCGCCAGCAGCCAAGCGACGACTAGCGGGAGGGCCTACAATGAGCAGTTCTTC. Protein: CASSQATTSGRAYNEQFF.